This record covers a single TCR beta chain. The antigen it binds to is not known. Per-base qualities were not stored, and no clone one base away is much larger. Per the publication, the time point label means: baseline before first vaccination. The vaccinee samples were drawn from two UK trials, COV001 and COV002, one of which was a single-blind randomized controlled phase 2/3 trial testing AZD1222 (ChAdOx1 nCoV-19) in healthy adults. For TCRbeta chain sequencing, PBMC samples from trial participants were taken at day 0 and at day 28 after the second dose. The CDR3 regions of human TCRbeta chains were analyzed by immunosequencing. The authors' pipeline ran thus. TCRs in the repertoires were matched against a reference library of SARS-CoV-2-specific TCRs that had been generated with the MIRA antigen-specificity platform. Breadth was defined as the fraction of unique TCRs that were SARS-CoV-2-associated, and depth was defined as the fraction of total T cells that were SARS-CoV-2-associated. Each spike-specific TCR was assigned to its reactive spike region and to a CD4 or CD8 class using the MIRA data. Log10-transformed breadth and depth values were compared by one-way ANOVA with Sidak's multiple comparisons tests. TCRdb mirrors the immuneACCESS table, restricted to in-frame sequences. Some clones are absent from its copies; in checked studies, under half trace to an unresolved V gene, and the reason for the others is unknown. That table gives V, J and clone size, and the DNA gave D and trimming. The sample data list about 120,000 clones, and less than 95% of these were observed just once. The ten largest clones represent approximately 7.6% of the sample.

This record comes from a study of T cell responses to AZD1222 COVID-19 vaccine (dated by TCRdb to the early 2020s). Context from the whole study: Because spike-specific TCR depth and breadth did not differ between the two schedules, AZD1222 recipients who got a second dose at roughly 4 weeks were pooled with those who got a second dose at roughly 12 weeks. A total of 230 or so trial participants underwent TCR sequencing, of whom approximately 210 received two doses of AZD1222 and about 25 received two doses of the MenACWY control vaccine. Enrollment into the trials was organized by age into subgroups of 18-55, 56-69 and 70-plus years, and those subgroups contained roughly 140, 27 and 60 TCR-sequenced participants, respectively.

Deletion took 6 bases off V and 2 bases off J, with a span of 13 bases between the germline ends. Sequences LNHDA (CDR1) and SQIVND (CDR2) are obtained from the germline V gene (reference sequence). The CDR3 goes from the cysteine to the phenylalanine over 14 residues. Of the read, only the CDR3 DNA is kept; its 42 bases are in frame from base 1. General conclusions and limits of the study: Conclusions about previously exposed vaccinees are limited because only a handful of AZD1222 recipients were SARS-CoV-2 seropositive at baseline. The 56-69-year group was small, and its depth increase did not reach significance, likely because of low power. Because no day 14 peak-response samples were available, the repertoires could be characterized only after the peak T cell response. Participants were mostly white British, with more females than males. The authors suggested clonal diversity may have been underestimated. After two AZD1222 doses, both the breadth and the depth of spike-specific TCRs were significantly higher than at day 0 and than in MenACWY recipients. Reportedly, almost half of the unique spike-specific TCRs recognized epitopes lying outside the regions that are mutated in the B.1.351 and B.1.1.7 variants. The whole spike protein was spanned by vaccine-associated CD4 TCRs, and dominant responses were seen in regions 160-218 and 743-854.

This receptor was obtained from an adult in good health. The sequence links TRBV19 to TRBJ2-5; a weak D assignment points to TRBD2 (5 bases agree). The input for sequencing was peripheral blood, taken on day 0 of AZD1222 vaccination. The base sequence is TGTGCCAGTAGGGAAAGTGGGAGTCAAGAGACCCAGTACTTC. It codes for CASRESGSQETQYF.